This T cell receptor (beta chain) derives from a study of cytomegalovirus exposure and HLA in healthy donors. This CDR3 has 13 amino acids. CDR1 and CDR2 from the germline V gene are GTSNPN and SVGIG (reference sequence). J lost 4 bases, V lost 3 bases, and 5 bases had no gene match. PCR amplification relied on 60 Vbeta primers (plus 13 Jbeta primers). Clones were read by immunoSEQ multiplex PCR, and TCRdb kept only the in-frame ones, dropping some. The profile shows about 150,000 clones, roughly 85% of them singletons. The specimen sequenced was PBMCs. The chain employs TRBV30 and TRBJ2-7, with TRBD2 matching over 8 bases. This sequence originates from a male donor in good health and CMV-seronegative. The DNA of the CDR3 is TGTGCCTGGAGCGGGGGGGGAGGGTACGAGCAGTACTTC. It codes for CAWSGGGGYEQYF.